The 8 T cell receptor beta chains below all came from one sample that was sequenced in a study of OX40 agonist ivuxolimab in advanced cancers. Receptors were amplified or captured by the immunoSEQ multiplex PCR assay. TCRdb holds this immuneACCESS table with in-frame rearrangements only. Some clones are missing; in checked studies, unresolved V genes explain under half, and the rest has no known cause. In this sample the table shows more than 100,000 clones, over 85% of which occur a single time. Less than 0.2% of the sample comes from the top ten. Sequences were derived from CD4+ or CD8+ T cells sorted from blood, sampled in a trial of the OX40 agonist ivuxolimab. The receptors were sampled from an adult with an advanced solid tumor such as melanoma, head and neck, liver or kidney cancer.

The J gene is TRBJ1-2, the V gene TRBV14; perhaps TRBD1 as D (5 bases). V lost 4 bases to trimming and J lost 2 bases, with 17 bases between them. The CDR3 is made up of 16 amino acids. Germline V lookup: CDR1 SGHDN, CDR2 FVKESK. This CDR3 is CASSLHPRPGNYGYTF. The CDR3 coding sequence is TGTGCCAGCAGCCTCCACCCCAGGCCAGGGAACTATGGCTACACCTTC.

The chain recombines TRBV18 with TRBJ2-5; the D is unclear. Germline lookup yields CDR1 KGHSH and CDR2 LQKENI. The CDR3 covers 13 residues. V gave up 1 base and J gave up 4 bases, with 7 bases separating them. The CDR3 DNA reads as TGTGCCAGCTCACCACGAGTTGGAGAGACCCAGTACTTC. This encodes CASSPRVGETQYF.

This chain uses TRBV11-2 with TRBJ1-2; D not certain. This CDR3 comprises 14 residues. Germline CDR1 and CDR2: SGHAT and FQNNGV. V was pared by 8 bases and J by 0 bases, with 13 bases between. The CDR3 protein is CASGRSPANYGYTF. The CDR3 DNA is TGTGCCAGCGGCCGGTCCCCGGCTAACTATGGCTACACCTTC.

The chain has TRBV19 and TRBJ1-5; a weak D match, TRBD1 (6 bases). The CDR3 has 15 amino acids. Germline-derived CDR1 and CDR2 are LNHDA and SQIVND (reference sequence). V lost 3 bases and J lost 0, with 9 bases in between. CDR3 coding DNA: TGTGCCAGTAGTATTGACAGGTCTAGCAATCAGCCCCAGCATTTT. Protein product: CASSIDRSSNQPQHF. The whole variable domain, filled in from reference TRBV19 and TRBJ1-5, reads DGGITQSPKYLFRKEGQNVTLSCEQNLNHDAMYWYRQDPGQGLRLIYYSQIVNDFQKGDIAEGYSVSREKKESFPLTVTSAQKNPTAFYLCASSIDRSSNQPQHFGDGTRLSIL.

The chain is built from TRBV18 and TRBJ1-2, with a possible D match to TRBD1 (5 bases). V shed 3 bases and J shed 4 bases, with 12 bases lying between them. Per the germline V gene, CDR1 is KGHSH and CDR2 is LQKENI. There are 14 residues in the CDR3. The CDR3 DNA is TGTGCCAGCTCACCGGTCAAGGGGAGCTATGGCTACACCTTC. It encodes CASSPVKGSYGYTF.

The chain combines TRBV5-1 with TRBJ1-1; unclear D gene. With 4 bases removed from V and 7 bases from J, the gap between germline ends came to 17 bases. Looked up from germline, CDR1 is SGHRS and CDR2 is YFSETQ. CDR3 length equals 14 residues. This chain's CDR3 is CASSPEPQAFEAFF. The CDR3 coding sequence is TGCGCCAGCAGCCCAGAGCCCCAGGCTTTTGAAGCTTTCTTT.

V usage is TRBV27 and J usage is TRBJ1-6; D ambiguous. This CDR3 is 16 amino acids long. V was cut by 2 bases and J by 10 bases, with 18 bases left in between. Germline V lookup: CDR1 MNHEY, CDR2 SMNVEV (reference sequence). The CDR3 nucleotides read TGTGCCAGCAGTTTAAGGTTGTATGTGGGGATGTCACCCCTCCACTTT. Translated: CASSLRLYVGMSPLHF.

This chain links TRBV6-1 with TRBJ2-7, with D perhaps matching TRBD1 (6 bases). The V gene lost 6 bases and the J gene lost 2 bases, with 17 bases spanning the gap. The CDR3 loop spans 15 amino acids. Germline CDR1 is MNHNS and CDR2 is SASEGT. The CDR3 spells CASSLGGLETYEQYF. CDR3 bases: TGTGCCAGCAGCCTAGGGGGTCTAGAAACCTACGAGCAGTACTTC.